These 20 T cell receptor beta chains were sequenced from one sample in a study of T cell repertoires in cytomegalovirus infection. These receptors' targets are unknown. One entry per CDR3 protein, called by TCRdb with MiXCR from the reads. The sample has roughly 920,000 distinct CDR3 sequences, about 33% seen once. This sample comprised cultured CD8+ T cells from PBMCs, obtained from culture after CMV antigen stimulation. Source of these receptors: a human donor in good health (CMV status not recorded). Some clones in this sample may be carry-over from other donors' samples.

This clonotype was counted between two and nine times. Here the CDR3 DNA reads TGTGCCAGCAGCTTCCCGGCGGGTGAAGAGACCCAGTACTTC. Encoded protein: CASSFPAGEETQYF. The chain carries TRBV7-9 and TRBJ2-5, with D perhaps matching TRBD2 (5 bases). CDR1 and CDR2 from the germline V gene are SEHNR and FQNEAQ (reference sequence). CDR3 length: 14 amino acids. Deletions cut 3 bases from V and 3 bases from J, with 11 bases between.

The chain has TRBV5-6 and TRBJ2-1; 7 nucleotides align to TRBD2. CDR3 length: 17 residues. CDR1 is SGHDT and CDR2 is YYEEEE in the germline V gene. J lost 6 bases, V lost 0 bases, and 12 bases had no gene match. CDR3 residues: CASSLGWGGALVNEQFF. CDR3 nucleotide sequence: TGTGCCAGCAGCTTGGGGTGGGGGGGAGCCTTAGTCAATGAGCAGTTCTTC.

This clonotype was observed at least ten times. The rearrangement links TRBV7-9 to TRBJ2-1; 8 positions agree with TRBD2. There are 14 residues in the CDR3. Germline trimming cut 5 bases from V and 8 bases from J; bases unmatched to any gene: 8. Germline V gene lookup returns CDR1 SEHNR and CDR2 FQNEAQ (reference sequence). The DNA of the CDR3 is TGTGCCAGCAGCCCCACGGGACTAGAGGATGAGCAGTTCTTC. Its translation: CASSPTGLEDEQFF.

The V and J genes are TRBV27 and TRBJ1-4; tentative D call: TRBD1 (5 bases). CDR1 MNHEY and CDR2 SMNVEV come from the germline V gene (reference sequence). V lost 3 bases and J lost 7, with 12 bases in between. The CDR3 is 14 amino acids. The CDR3 region is CASSLGIGGEKLFF. The CDR3 DNA reads as TGTGCCAGCAGTTTGGGCATCGGGGGTGAAAAACTGTTTTTT. Looking up the rest from reference TRBV27 and TRBJ1-4 gives the full variable domain: EAQVTQNPRYLITVTGKKLTVTCSQNMNHEYMSWYRQDPGLGLRQIYYSMNVEVTDKGDVPEGYKVSRKEKRNFPLILESPSPNQTSLYFCASSLGIGGEKLFFGSGTQLSVL.

The chain employs TRBV6-2 or TRBV6-3 and TRBJ2-5, with D possibly matching TRBD1 (6 bases). This CDR3 has 14 residues. Germline lookup yields CDR1 MNHEY and CDR2 SVGEGT. Trimming removed 8 bases at V and 4 bases at J, with 17 bases between. CDR3 nucleotide sequence: TGTGCCAGCGGTCAAAGAGCGGACAGAGAGACCCAGTACTTC. Protein sequence: CASGQRADRETQYF.

This clonotype was detected a few times. The CDR3 here is CAAGGIGNEQFF. The CDR3 DNA is TGTGCCGCCGGGGGGATAGGCAATGAGCAGTTCTTC. The chain employs TRBV11-2 and TRBJ2-1; 7 nucleotides align to TRBD2. After removal of 11 bases from V and 6 bases from J, the junction contained 7 bases not matched to a gene. CDR3 length equals 12 residues. Germline CDR1 is SGHAT and CDR2 is FQNNGV.

The CDR3 here is CASSARTRDTSTDTQYF. The CDR3 nucleotides are TGTGCCAGCAGTGCCAGGACCAGGGATACTAGCACAGATACGCAGTATTTT. The chain links TRBV2 to TRBJ2-3; tentatively, D is TRBD1 (5 bases). Trimming cost V 4 bases and J 0 bases, with 17 bases left between them. Germline V CDR1 and CDR2: SNHLY, FYNNEI. The length of the CDR3 is 17 residues.

In its sample, this clonotype was seen a few times. J is TRBJ1-4 and V is TRBV12-3 or TRBV12-4; D uncertain. Deletions cut 3 bases from V and 8 bases from J, with 4 bases between. The CDR3 has 11 amino acids. The CDR3 region has the DNA TGTGCCAGCAGTTTCCTGGAAAAACTGTTTTTT. This encodes CASSFLEKLFF.

This clonotype was counted a few times. The chain carries TRBV6-2 or TRBV6-3 and TRBJ2-1; 7 bases agree with TRBD2. V lost 3 bases to trimming and J lost 3 bases; unmatched junction nucleotides: 2. Germline CDR1 MNHEY, CDR2 SVGEGT. CDR3 length equals 14 residues. DNA of the CDR3: TGTGCCAGCAGTTATCGCGGGGGCTACAATGAGCAGTTCTTC. Its protein product is CASSYRGGYNEQFF.

This chain connects TRBV7-6 to TRBJ1-6; D is ambiguous. The CDR3 has 15 residues. Germline-derived CDR1 and CDR2 are SGHVS and FNYEAQ. Trimming shortened V by 5 bases and J by 10 bases, and 18 bases separated the two germline ends. Here the CDR3 DNA reads TGTGCCAGCAGCCTCCTCAAGGGCCCCGGGTCACCCCTCCACTTT. Amino acids: CASSLLKGPGSPLHF. Full variable domain (rest looked up from reference TRBV7-6 and TRBJ1-6): GAGVSQSPRYKVTKRGQDVALRCDPISGHVSLYWYRQALGQGPEFLTYFNYEAQQDKSGLPNDRFSAERPEGSISTLTIQRTEQRDSAMYRCASSLLKGPGSPLHFGNGTRLTVT.

The V call is TRBV7-9, the J call TRBJ1-1; 12 bases are shared with TRBD1. The V gene's germline CDR1 is SEHNR and CDR2 FQNEAQ (reference sequence). The J segment lost 5 bases and the V segment lost 5 bases, leaving 6 bases of the junction unmatched. The CDR3 totals 15 residues. The CDR3 region has the DNA TGTGCCAGCAGCACGGGACAGGGGGCGAGGACTGAAGCTTTCTTT. Its translation: CASSTGQGARTEAFF.

This chain connects TRBV12-5 to TRBJ2-7; weak D call: TRBD2 (5 bases). This CDR3 contains 12 residues. The ends were cut back, 0 bases at V and 7 bases at J, with 7 bases in the middle. Germline CDR1 reads LGHNT; CDR2 reads FRNRAP. CDR3 residues: CASGLVPGEQYF. CDR3 coding DNA: TGTGCTAGTGGTTTGGTACCGGGGGAGCAGTACTTC.

This clonotype was found a few times. The chain recombines TRBV28 with TRBJ2-5; D is possibly TRBD2 (5 bases). The CDR3 covers 13 residues. Trimming removed 7 bases at V and 5 bases at J, with 14 bases between. Germline CDR1 reads MDHEN; CDR2 reads SYDVKM. The CDR3 region has the DNA TGTGCCAGCACCTTCCACGGGGTTGAGACCCAGTACTTC. It is translated as CASTFHGVETQYF.

The chain uses TRBV12-3 or TRBV12-4 and TRBJ1-1; TRBD1 is a possible D gene (5 bases). The CDR3 spans 14 residues. With 8 bases removed from V and 1 base from J, the gap between germline ends came to 14 bases. Here the CDR3 reads CASSYQGENTEAFF. The CDR3 DNA sequence: TGTGCCAGCTCGTATCAGGGAGAGAACACTGAAGCTTTCTTT.

This clonotype appeared many times. This chain connects TRBV7-9 to TRBJ1-5; D remains ambiguous. V was cut by 1 base and J by 0 bases, with 4 bases left in between. The CDR3 has 14 amino acids. In germline, CDR1 is SEHNR, CDR2 FQNEAQ (reference sequence). CDR3 in amino acids: CASSLDASNQPQHF. CDR3 bases: TGTGCCAGCAGCTTAGATGCTAGCAATCAGCCCCAGCATTTT.

The V and J genes are TRBV10-2 and TRBJ1-1; possible D gene TRBD1, 5 bases. This CDR3 contains 14 residues. The germline gives CDR1 WSHSY, CDR2 SAAADI. The V and J ends lost 4 bases and 2 bases respectively, with 11 bases between them. CDR3 protein: CASSAADTNTEAFF. The CDR3, as DNA: TGCGCCAGCAGTGCTGCGGACACAAACACTGAAGCTTTCTTT.

This clonotype has ten or more counts. The chain has TRBV12-3 or TRBV12-4 and TRBJ1-4; 7 nucleotides agree with TRBD1. There are 14 residues in the CDR3. Unmatched junction bases numbered 6, after V lost 6 bases and J lost 5 bases. In DNA form, the CDR3 reads TGTGCCAGCAGCCCGACAGGGTGGAATGAAAAACTGTTTTTT. It codes for CASSPTGWNEKLFF.

The chain is built from TRBV19 and TRBJ1-4; unclear D gene. This CDR3 is 11 amino acids long. Germline V gene data show CDR1 as LNHDA and CDR2 as SQIVND (reference sequence). The ends were cut back, 7 bases at V and 8 bases at J, with 8 bases in the middle. DNA for the CDR3: TGTGCCAGTATTGGGGAGGAAAAACTGTTTTTT. Protein product: CASIGEEKLFF. The full variable domain, completed using reference TRBV19 and TRBJ1-4, is DGGITQSPKYLFRKEGQNVTLSCEQNLNHDAMYWYRQDPGQGLRLIYYSQIVNDFQKGDIAEGYSVSREKKESFPLTVTSAQKNPTAFYLCASIGEEKLFFGSGTQLSVL.

This clonotype came up a few times. The V and J genes are TRBV29-1 and TRBJ1-1, with D possibly being TRBD1 (6 bases). V dropped 0 bases and J dropped 7 bases, with 18 bases sitting between them. CDR1 and CDR2 from the germline V gene are SQVTM and ANQGSEA. CDR3 length: 15 residues. The CDR3 DNA reads TGCAGCGTTGAAGATTATTCCAGGGGACTTAGTGAAGCTTTCTTT. Protein product: CSVEDYSRGLSEAFF.

This clonotype has a handful of counts. The chain uses TRBV19 and TRBJ1-3; D remains ambiguous. The CDR3 length is 14 residues. The V gene lost 4 bases and the J gene lost 0 bases, with 7 bases spanning the gap. In germline, CDR1 is LNHDA, CDR2 SQIVND (reference sequence). The CDR3 nucleotides read TGTGCCAGTAGTAGCAGGTCCTCTGGAAACACCATATATTTT. It is translated as CASSSRSSGNTIYF.